This T cell receptor (beta chain) was recorded in a study of shared clonotypes between healthy human individuals. Overall study findings and caveats: Researchers sampled only blood; tissue repertoires likely differ. The represented genetic and exposure-history diversity was limited by the small number of donors.

Donors had no recently reported acute infections or vaccinations and were HIV-negative. Trimming left V 4 bases short and J 1 base short, with 14 bases between. The CDR3 is made up of 15 amino acids. Germline lookup yields CDR1 ENHRY and CDR2 SYGVKD. About this clone: Its antigen is still unknown.

As originally analysed: Junction-only sequences without quality scores came from ImmunoSEQ, so filtering differed. Libraries were prepared by immunoSEQ multiplex PCR; TCRdb keeps only in-frame clonotypes and omits some of them. D and trimming were read from the DNA, whereas the V and J calls and clone size are those reported in that table. The profile shows roughly 500,000 clones, 60% to 80% of them singletons. V usage is TRBV10-3 and J usage is TRBJ2-7; a weak D match, TRBD1 (5 bases). This clonotype was sampled from a woman between 35 and 50 years old in good health. Some clones in this sample may be carry-over from other donors' samples. Sequencing was performed on PBMCs. The CDR3 region has the DNA TGTGCCATCAGTGCCGACAGAGAAGCGTCCTACGAGCAGTACTTC. It is translated as CAISADREASYEQYF.